The next 29 T cell receptor beta chains were all read from a single sample in a study of blood T cell repertoires in COVID-19. Clones were sequenced by immunoSEQ multiplex PCR, and TCRdb holds only the in-frame ones, with some missing. The table has approximately 330,000 clones, over 80% seen once. Sequenced: peripheral blood. These receptor sequences come from a man younger than 45 with COVID-19, enrolled during active disease.

The chain is built from TRBV7-3 and TRBJ1-2; a possible D gene is TRBD1 (6 bases). Trimming removed 1 base at V and 8 bases at J, with 11 bases between. This CDR3 has 13 residues. Germline V gives CDR1 SGHTA, CDR2 FQGTGA. CDR3 region: CASSLMSGVGYTF. The CDR3 DNA reads TGTGCCAGCAGCTTAATGTCAGGGGTAGGCTACACCTTC.

The chain has TRBV5-4 and TRBJ1-2; D uncertain. Germline V gene lookup returns CDR1 SGHNT and CDR2 YYREEE (reference sequence). This CDR3 is built from 13 residues. Trimming cost V 4 bases and J 3 bases, with 10 bases left between them. For the CDR3, the DNA is TGTGCCAGCAGCCCTTTTCGTGACTATGGCTACACCTTC. Translation gives CASSPFRDYGYTF.

V and J are TRBV27 and TRBJ2-5; 13 nucleotides align to TRBD2. The trim removed 6 bases at V and 2 bases at J, leaving 9 bases unmatched. CDR1 MNHEY and CDR2 SMNVEV come from the germline V gene (reference sequence). This CDR3 contains 17 residues. CDR3 residues: CASRGRLAGGLQETQYF. The CDR3 DNA reads as TGTGCCAGCAGAGGACGACTAGCGGGGGGACTGCAAGAGACCCAGTACTTC.

J is TRBJ2-7 and V is TRBV10-1, with D possibly TRBD2 on 6 matching bases. V lost 6 bases to trimming and J lost 2 bases, with 20 bases between them. This CDR3 comprises 16 residues. Germline V gene data show CDR1 as WNHNN and CDR2 as SYGVQD (reference sequence). CDR3 residues: CASRDPFPSEPYEQYF. The CDR3 DNA sequence: TGCGCCAGCAGGGACCCCTTTCCTAGCGAACCCTACGAGCAGTACTTC.

Concerning this clone itself: Other DNA sequences in this sample translate to the same CDR3. The chain combines TRBV7-2 with TRBJ2-5, with 11 bases matching TRBD2. Germline lookup yields CDR1 SGHTA and CDR2 FQGNSA. This CDR3 has 16 residues. V lost 5 bases to trimming and J lost 4 bases; unmatched junction nucleotides: 9. The CDR3 reads CASSLRLAGGRETQYF. Here the CDR3 DNA reads TGTGCCAGCAGCCTGCGCTTAGCGGGGGGGCGAGAGACCCAGTACTTC.

This clone has a handful of counts. This chain links TRBV14 with TRBJ1-2, with 9 bases identical to TRBD1. Germline CDR1 reads SGHDN; CDR2 reads FVKESK. J gave up 4 bases and V 4 bases, and 7 bases lay outside the gene matches. The CDR3 extends over 15 amino acids. CDR3 bases: TGTGCCAGCAGCCGTTTACAGGGGGCAGTCTATGGCTACACCTTC. Its translation: CASSRLQGAVYGYTF.

The gene calls are TRBV5-1 and TRBJ2-1; no clear D gene. In germline, CDR1 is SGHRS, CDR2 YFSETQ. CDR3 length: 14 residues. The V and J ends lost 4 bases and 7 bases respectively, with 15 bases between them. CDR3 DNA: TGCGCCAGCAGCCTGCTAGGAAGCGTTAATGAGCAGTTCTTC. This gives the protein CASSLLGSVNEQFF.

V gene TRBV2 combines with J gene TRBJ2-7; TRBD1 matches 7 bases. J was trimmed by 2 bases and V by 3 bases; bases with no gene match: 4. CDR3 length: 14 amino acids. Germline V lookup: CDR1 SNHLY, CDR2 FYNNEI. CDR3 amino acids: CASSEDRLPYEQYF. The CDR3 bases are TGTGCCAGCAGTGAGGACAGGTTACCCTACGAGCAGTACTTC.

This chain connects TRBV6-5 to TRBJ2-7; the match to TRBD1 covers 8 bases. The germline V gene encodes CDR1 MNHEY and CDR2 SVGAGI. V trimming: 7 bases; J trimming: 4 bases; junction bases outside the gene matches: 6. The CDR3 length is 13 residues. The CDR3 region is CASKRQGRYEQYF. The CDR3 bases are TGTGCCAGCAAACGACAGGGGAGGTACGAGCAGTACTTC.

This clone was detected only once. The chain carries TRBV6-5 and TRBJ1-1; D uncertain. V lost 0 bases, J lost 1 base, and 9 bases lay in between. The CDR3 covers 15 residues. The germline V gene has CDR1 MNHEY and CDR2 SVGAGI. The CDR3 region is CASSYSPGRNTEAFF. CDR3 in DNA: TGTGCCAGCAGTTACTCTCCGGGTCGGAACACTGAAGCTTTCTTT.

This chain links TRBV7-9 with TRBJ1-5; 10 nucleotides agree with TRBD1. The V segment lost 3 bases and the J segment 4 bases; nucleotides outside the gene matches: 9. Germline V gene lookup returns CDR1 SEHNR and CDR2 FQNEAQ (reference sequence). The CDR3 sequence is 17 residues long. CDR3 protein: CASSLGQGIEENQPQHF. CDR3 bases: TGTGCCAGCAGCTTGGGACAGGGGATTGAGGAAAATCAGCCCCAGCATTTT.

The J gene is TRBJ2-2, the V gene TRBV11-1; TRBD1 might be the D (5 bases). The CDR3 is 15 residues long. With 4 bases removed from V and 7 bases from J, the gap between germline ends came to 16 bases. CDR1 and CDR2 (germline): SGHAT, FQDESV (reference sequence). The CDR3 DNA follows: TGTGCCAGCAGCTCATCCCGTTCTAGGGGCGGGGAGCTGTTTTTT. This translates into CASSSSRSRGGELFF.

This clone has only a few counts. The gene calls are TRBV6-5 and TRBJ1-6, with no clear D. CDR1 is MNHEY, CDR2 SVGAGI, per germline. Deletions cut 4 bases from V and 16 bases from J, with 14 bases between. The CDR3 has 12 residues. CDR3 nucleotides: TGTGCCAGCAGTTCTTTAGATCAGGTGCTCCACTTT. Translated, it gives CASSSLDQVLHF.

The V call is TRBV12-3 or TRBV12-4, the J call TRBJ2-3; D gene uncertain. The V and J ends lost 4 bases and 1 base respectively, with 6 bases between them. The CDR3 spans 13 residues. The CDR3 DNA reads as TGTGCCAGCAGTTCCGGAGGCACAGATACGCAGTATTTT. This encodes CASSSGGTDTQYF.

V gene TRBV18 combines with J gene TRBJ1-6; D remains ambiguous. The V and J ends lost 3 bases and 7 bases respectively, with 4 bases between them. This CDR3 has 12 residues. Germline CDR1 reads KGHSH; CDR2 reads LQKENI. The chain's CDR3 is CASSPTNSPLHF. The DNA of the CDR3 is TGTGCCAGCTCACCCACAAATTCACCCCTCCACTTT.

V and J are TRBV6-5 and TRBJ2-7; D possibly corresponds to TRBD1 (6 bases). The CDR3 covers 12 residues. Trimming took off 7 bases at V and 7 bases at J, with 14 bases between the two ends. The germline V gene has CDR1 MNHEY and CDR2 SVGAGI. CDR3 bases: TGTGCCAGCAAAACGGAGACAGGAGAGCAGTACTTC. This codes for CASKTETGEQYF.

The chain carries TRBV6-5 and TRBJ2-1; weak D call: TRBD1 (6 bases). Trimming removed 4 bases at V and 7 bases at J, with 14 bases between. Germline CDR1 MNHEY, CDR2 SVGAGI. CDR3 length equals 14 residues. CDR3 residues: CASSFLRGRNEQFF. In DNA, the CDR3 is TGTGCCAGCAGTTTTCTCAGGGGTAGGAATGAGCAGTTCTTC.

The genes are TRBV6-6 and TRBJ2-1, with D tentatively TRBD2 (6 bases). Germline values: CDR1 MNHNY, CDR2 SVGAGI (reference sequence). The CDR3 extends over 14 amino acids. V lost 2 bases and J lost 9, with 14 bases in between. CDR3 DNA sequence: TGTGCCAGCAGTTACCCTTCTAGCGCAGGTGAGCAGTTCTTC. It specifies CASSYPSSAGEQFF.

The gene calls are TRBV24-1 and TRBJ2-3, with D possibly TRBD2 on 6 matching bases. V lost 5 bases, J lost 2 bases, and 13 bases lay in between. The CDR3 contains 15 residues. Germline V gives CDR1 KGHDR, CDR2 SFDVKD. The CDR3 loop is CATSGGVGVTDTQYF. DNA of the CDR3: TGTGCCACCAGTGGCGGGGTGGGGGTCACAGATACGCAGTATTTT.

V and J are TRBV27 and TRBJ2-3; D not resolved. The CDR3 extends over 15 amino acids. V dropped 5 bases and J dropped 2 bases, with 14 bases sitting between them. The germline V gene has CDR1 MNHEY and CDR2 SMNVEV (reference sequence). This chain's CDR3 is CASSPVPGHTDTQYF. The CDR3 coding sequence is TGTGCCAGCAGTCCCGTGCCAGGCCACACAGATACGCAGTATTTT.

V and J are TRBV9 and TRBJ2-3; D not certain. Germline V gene sequence: CDR1 SGDLS, CDR2 YYNGEE. V was trimmed by 5 bases and J by 1 base, leaving 8 bases between them. The CDR3 is 13 amino acids. CDR3 region: CASRKAGTDTQYF. CDR3 sequence (DNA): TGTGCCAGCAGGAAAGCCGGCACAGATACGCAGTATTTT. The full variable domain, rest sourced from reference TRBV9 and TRBJ2-3, is DSGVTQTPKHLITATGQRVTLRCSPRSGDLSVYWYQQSLDQGLQFLIQYYNGEERAKGNILERFSAQQFPDLHSELNLSSLELGDSALYFCASRKAGTDTQYFGPGTRLTVL.

This sequence joins TRBV24-1 and TRBJ1-3; D uncertain. With 8 bases removed from V and 0 bases from J, the gap between germline ends came to 4 bases. The CDR3 covers 12 residues. In germline, CDR1 is KGHDR, CDR2 SFDVKD. CDR3: CATTSSGNTIYF. The CDR3 DNA sequence: TGTGCCACCACGAGCTCTGGAAACACCATATATTTT.

The chain carries TRBV7-6 and TRBJ2-7; no reliable D call. The CDR3 runs to 17 residues. The germline V gene encodes CDR1 SGHVS and CDR2 FNYEAQ. Trimming removed 2 bases at V and 4 bases at J, with 21 bases between. For the CDR3, the DNA is TGTGCCAGCAGCTTATACGGGTTCCCCACTACCGATTACGAGCAGTACTTC. Protein sequence: CASSLYGFPTTDYEQYF.

This chain uses TRBV11-2 with TRBJ2-1; 11 bases match TRBD2. Germline trimming cut 7 bases from V and 9 bases from J; bases unmatched to any gene: 11. CDR1 is SGHAT, CDR2 FQNNGV, per germline. The CDR3 extends over 15 amino acids. This CDR3 reads CASTLAGVAGGEQFF. CDR3 nucleotide sequence: TGTGCCAGCACACTAGCGGGAGTTGCAGGAGGTGAGCAGTTCTTC.

V usage is TRBV18 and J usage is TRBJ2-3, with D perhaps TRBD1 (5 bases). Trimming took 6 bases from V and 0 from J, leaving 13 bases between them. Per the germline V gene, CDR1 is KGHSH and CDR2 is LQKENI. CDR3 size: 15 residues. Here the CDR3 DNA reads TGTGCCAGCTCGCCCCCGACAGCCAGCACAGATACGCAGTATTTT. It translates to CASSPPTASTDTQYF. Full variable domain (outside the CDR3, taken from reference TRBV18 and TRBJ2-3): NAGVMQNPRHLVRRRGQEARLRCSPMKGHSHVYWYRQLPEEGLKFMVYLQKENIIDESGMPKERFSAEFPKEGPSILRIQQVVRGDSAAYFCASSPPTASTDTQYFGPGTRLTVL.

DNA for the CDR3: TGCGCCAGCAGCCAAGACAGATTTAATGGAAACACCATATATTTT. This encodes CASSQDRFNGNTIYF. The chain joins TRBV4-3 to TRBJ1-3, with unresolved D. V lost 0 bases, J lost 3 bases, and 9 bases lay in between. Germline-derived CDR1 and CDR2 are LGHNA and YSLEER. The CDR3 sequence is 15 residues long.

This chain links TRBV5-1 with TRBJ2-7; D possibly corresponds to TRBD1 (5 bases). This CDR3 has 13 residues. Germline CDR1 reads SGHRS; CDR2 reads YFSETQ. V gave up 7 bases and J gave up 2 bases, with 13 bases separating them. CDR3 sequence (DNA): TGCGCCAGCTCCCCGACAGTGACCTACGAGCAGTACTTC. Protein sequence: CASSPTVTYEQYF.

This clone occurred once. This chain links TRBV28 with TRBJ1-5; 7 bases are shared with TRBD1. Germline V CDR1 and CDR2: MDHEN, SYDVKM. V gave up 5 bases and J gave up 7 bases; unmatched junction bases: 11. This CDR3 is 15 amino acids long. This CDR3 reads CASSPVRDSGQPQHF. The CDR3 DNA is TGTGCCAGCAGTCCGGTCCGGGACAGCGGACAGCCCCAGCATTTT.

This chain links TRBV6-1 with TRBJ1-6, with a weak D call TRBD1 (6 bases). The CDR3 totals 17 residues. CDR1 is MNHNS, CDR2 SASEGT, per germline. The V and J ends lost 0 bases and 10 bases respectively, with 19 bases between them. CDR3 sequence: CASSEATIDRMRSPLHF. The CDR3 region has the DNA TGTGCCAGCAGTGAAGCAACTATAGACAGGATGAGGTCACCCCTCCACTTT.